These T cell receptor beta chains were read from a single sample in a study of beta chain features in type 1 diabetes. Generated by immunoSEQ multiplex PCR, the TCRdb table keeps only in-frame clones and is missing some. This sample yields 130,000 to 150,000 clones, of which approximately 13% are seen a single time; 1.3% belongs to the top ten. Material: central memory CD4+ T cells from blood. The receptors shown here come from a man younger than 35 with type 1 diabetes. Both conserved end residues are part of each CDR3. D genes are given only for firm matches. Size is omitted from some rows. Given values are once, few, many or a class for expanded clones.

CDR3 protein: CASSRQAYEQYF
CDR3 DNA: TGTGCCAGCAGTAGACAGGCCTACGAGCAGTACTTC
D gene: NA
clone size: NA
V gene: TRBV5-6
J gene: TRBJ2-7
CDR3 length: 12

CDR3 protein: CSVGGQGIAEAFF
CDR3 DNA: TGCAGCGTTGGGGGACAGGGGATCGCTGAAGCTTTCTTT
D gene: TRBD1
clone size: few
V gene: TRBV29-1
J gene: TRBJ1-1
CDR3 length: 13

CDR3 protein: CSATGTGVHEQYF
CDR3 DNA: TGCAGCGCTACCGGGACAGGGGTCCACGAGCAGTACTTC
D gene: TRBD1
clone size: few
V gene: TRBV29-1
J gene: TRBJ2-7
CDR3 length: 13

CDR3 protein: CAWSGTGGTEAFF
CDR3 DNA: TGTGCCTGGAGTGGGACAGGGGGCACTGAAGCTTTCTTT
D gene: TRBD1
clone size: NA
V gene: TRBV30
J gene: TRBJ1-1
CDR3 length: 13

CDR3 protein: CASSPTSRNEQYF
CDR3 DNA: TGTGCCAGCAGCCCGACTAGTCGGAACGAGCAGTACTTC
D gene: NA
clone size: NA
V gene: TRBV7-2
J gene: TRBJ2-7
CDR3 length: 13

CDR3 protein: CASTIGANVLTF
CDR3 DNA: TGTGCCAGCACCATCGGAGCCAACGTCCTGACTTTC
D gene: NA
clone size: few
V gene: TRBV11-2
J gene: TRBJ2-6
CDR3 length: 12

CDR3 protein: CASTPGGYGYTF
CDR3 DNA: TGTGCCAGCACCCCGGGGGGTTATGGCTACACCTTC
D gene: NA
clone size: NA
V gene: TRBV28
J gene: TRBJ1-2
CDR3 length: 12

CDR3 protein: CASSLELAGTYEQYF
CDR3 DNA: TGTGCCAGCAGCTTAGAACTAGCGGGAACCTACGAGCAGTACTTC
D gene: TRBD2
clone size: NA
V gene: TRBV11-2
J gene: TRBJ2-7
CDR3 length: 15

CDR3 protein: CASSAQVEAFF
CDR3 DNA: TGTGCCAGCAGTGCACAGGTTGAAGCTTTCTTT
D gene: NA
clone size: many
V gene: TRBV2
J gene: TRBJ1-1
CDR3 length: 11

CDR3 protein: CASSLTEQGAYTEAFF
CDR3 DNA: TGTGCCAGCAGCTTAACGGAACAGGGGGCCTACACTGAAGCTTTCTTT
D gene: TRBD1
clone size: NA
V gene: TRBV7-6
J gene: TRBJ1-1
CDR3 length: 16

CDR3 protein: CASSFALQETQYF
CDR3 DNA: TGTGCCAGCAGCTTTGCTCTCCAAGAGACCCAGTACTTC
D gene: NA
clone size: NA
V gene: TRBV7-2
J gene: TRBJ2-5
CDR3 length: 13

CDR3 protein: CASSFKRGYTDTQYF
CDR3 DNA: TGTGCCAGCAGCTTTAAGCGGGGGTACACAGATACGCAGTATTTT
D gene: TRBD2
clone size: NA
V gene: TRBV7-9
J gene: TRBJ2-3
CDR3 length: 15

CDR3 protein: CASSTQVGNEQFF
CDR3 DNA: TGTGCCAGTAGTACCCAGGTCGGCAATGAGCAGTTCTTC
D gene: NA
clone size: NA
V gene: TRBV19
J gene: TRBJ2-1
CDR3 length: 13

CDR3 protein: CASSPSGGGSETQYF
CDR3 DNA: TGCGCCAGCAGCCCCAGCGGAGGGGGGTCAGAGACCCAGTACTTC
D gene: NA
clone size: NA
V gene: TRBV5-1
J gene: TRBJ2-5
CDR3 length: 15

CDR3 protein: CASSSRRENTEAFF
CDR3 DNA: TGTGCCAGCAGTTCTCGACGTGAGAACACTGAAGCTTTCTTT
D gene: NA
clone size: few
V gene: TRBV6-1
J gene: TRBJ1-1
CDR3 length: 14

CDR3 protein: CASSLAGTGAYNEQFF
CDR3 DNA: TGCGCCAGCAGCTTGGCGGGGACAGGAGCCTACAATGAGCAGTTCTTC
D gene: TRBD1
clone size: few
V gene: TRBV5-1
J gene: TRBJ2-1
CDR3 length: 16

CDR3 protein: CASRDSGANVLTF
CDR3 DNA: TGTGCTAGTAGGGATTCTGGGGCCAACGTCCTGACTTTC
D gene: NA
clone size: few
V gene: TRBV12-5
J gene: TRBJ2-6
CDR3 length: 13

CDR3 protein: CAIREGSGADTQYF
CDR3 DNA: TGTGCCATCAGGGAGGGAAGCGGGGCAGATACGCAGTATTTT
D gene: TRBD2
clone size: many
V gene: TRBV10-3
J gene: TRBJ2-3
CDR3 length: 14

CDR3 protein: CASSDFAGTTDTQYF
CDR3 DNA: TGTGCCAGCAGTGATTTTGCGGGGACCACAGATACGCAGTATTTT
D gene: NA
clone size: few
V gene: TRBV25-1
J gene: TRBJ2-3
CDR3 length: 15

CDR3 protein: CASSQSNYGYTF
CDR3 DNA: TGTGCCAGCAGCCAAAGCAACTATGGCTACACCTTC
D gene: NA
clone size: many
V gene: TRBV16
J gene: TRBJ1-2
CDR3 length: 12

CDR3 protein: CASTYGVQGEQYF
CDR3 DNA: TGTGCCAGCACCTACGGGGTCCAGGGCGAGCAGTACTTC
D gene: NA
clone size: few
V gene: TRBV6-5
J gene: TRBJ2-7
CDR3 length: 13

CDR3 protein: CASSQGLAGGTDTQYF
CDR3 DNA: TGTGCCAGCAGCCAGGGTCTAGCGGGGGGAACAGATACGCAGTATTTT
D gene: TRBD2
clone size: NA
V gene: TRBV5-4
J gene: TRBJ2-3
CDR3 length: 16

CDR3 protein: CASSYGPTGELFF
CDR3 DNA: TGTGCCAGCAGCTACGGCCCCACCGGGGAGCTGTTTTTT
D gene: NA
clone size: NA
V gene: TRBV11-2
J gene: TRBJ2-2
CDR3 length: 13

CDR3 protein: CAISAGDRNTEAFF
CDR3 DNA: TGTGCCATCAGTGCAGGGGACAGGAACACTGAAGCTTTCTTT
D gene: TRBD1
clone size: few
V gene: TRBV10-3
J gene: TRBJ1-1
CDR3 length: 14

CDR3 protein: CASTGLLGPSGANVLTF
CDR3 DNA: TGTGCCAGCACCGGATTACTCGGGCCATCTGGGGCCAACGTCCTGACTTTC
D gene: NA
clone size: few
V gene: TRBV7-9
J gene: TRBJ2-6
CDR3 length: 17

CDR3 protein: CASSRQGGTGELFF
CDR3 DNA: TGTGCCAGCAGCCGACAGGGAGGCACCGGGGAGCTGTTTTTT
D gene: NA
clone size: NA
V gene: TRBV6-1
J gene: TRBJ2-2
CDR3 length: 14

CDR3 protein: CASSVTGTGTTEAFF
CDR3 DNA: TGTGCCAGCAGTGTCACCGGGACAGGGACCACTGAAGCTTTCTTT
D gene: TRBD1
clone size: NA
V gene: TRBV6-4
J gene: TRBJ1-1
CDR3 length: 15

CDR3 protein: CASSFGRHTDTQYF
CDR3 DNA: TGTGCCAGCAGTTTCGGCAGGCACACAGATACGCAGTATTTT
D gene: NA
clone size: NA
V gene: TRBV28
J gene: TRBJ2-3
CDR3 length: 14

CDR3 protein: CASSTGTPETQYF
CDR3 DNA: TGTGCCAGCAGCACAGGGACCCCAGAGACCCAGTACTTC
D gene: NA
clone size: NA
V gene: TRBV28
J gene: TRBJ2-5
CDR3 length: 13

CDR3 protein: CASRRTGGKFNEQFF
CDR3 DNA: TGTGCCAGCAGACGGACAGGGGGGAAATTCAATGAGCAGTTCTTC
D gene: TRBD1
clone size: few
V gene: TRBV2
J gene: TRBJ2-1
CDR3 length: 15

CDR3 protein: CASSEPDSYYGYTF
CDR3 DNA: TGTGCCAGCAGTGAACCCGACAGCTACTATGGCTACACCTTC
D gene: NA
clone size: few
V gene: TRBV25-1
J gene: TRBJ1-2
CDR3 length: 14

CDR3 protein: CASSQVYRSSTDTQYF
CDR3 DNA: TGCGCCAGCAGCCAAGTATACCGGAGTAGCACAGATACGCAGTATTTT
D gene: NA
clone size: NA
V gene: TRBV4-1
J gene: TRBJ2-3
CDR3 length: 16

CDR3 protein: CSSSFRRLNTEAFF
CDR3 DNA: TGTTCCAGCAGCTTTCGACGGCTGAACACTGAAGCTTTCTTT
D gene: NA
clone size: NA
V gene: TRBV7-8
J gene: TRBJ1-1
CDR3 length: 14